This paragraph covers one T cell receptor (beta chain) sequence. Its antigen is unknown. Other DNA sequences in this sample translate to the same CDR3. The data stem from a study of shared clonotypes between healthy human individuals. Study findings and constraints: A generally larger estimated richness was seen in naive subsets than in memory subsets. The represented genetic and exposure-history diversity was limited by the small number of donors. Investigators expected sequencing depth to affect clonotype sharing among donors. Clonotypes not shared had lower generation probabilities than those common to all four donors.

Naive CD8 cells, CD45RO-negative and positively selected for CCR7, excluded terminally differentiated effector memory CD45RA+ cells. The protocol was immunoSEQ multiplex PCR, while the TCRdb copy is restricted to in-frame clones and leaves out a portion. Seen here are hundreds of thousands of clones, about 95% observed once, and the top ten hold over 0.1%. Material for sequencing was naive CD8+ T cells sorted from blood. The origin of this receptor is a woman in her thirties in good health.

CDR3 sequence: CASSVGGASSYEQYF. Written as DNA, the CDR3 is TGTGCCAGCAGCGTAGGAGGCGCATCCTCCTACGAGCAGTACTTC. The chain employs TRBV9 and TRBJ2-7; no clear D. Trimming cost V 0 bases and J 0 bases, with 10 bases left between them. The CDR3 covers 15 residues. Per germline, CDR1 SGDLS and CDR2 YYNGEE.